The clone carrying this T cell receptor beta chain was observed a few times. V was clipped by 3 bases and J by 4 bases, with 9 bases between them. The CDR3 runs 13 residues. Recruited during active infection, patients (from Seattle) were subsequently followed longitudinally. These data are taken from a study of blood T cell repertoires in COVID-19. For the study at large: PBMCs, B-cell-depleted T cells, or T cells were the source of the cDNA or gDNA that made up the material.

Per the original data handling: Estimated nucleated cell counts came from reference gene primer amplification. This table comes from immunoSEQ multiplex PCR, and its TCRdb copy is limited to in-frame clones, with some not included. Clone size and V and J calls were adopted from that table, with D and trimming inferred from the DNA. The data contain under 100,000 clones, about 73% of them singletons. The specimen sequenced was peripheral blood. The source is a man in his fifties or sixties with COVID-19, enrolled during active disease. The chain couples TRBV12-3 or TRBV12-4 to TRBJ1-2; D is perhaps TRBD1 (5 bases). The DNA for the CDR3 is TGTGCCAGCAGTTTCGGGGGAACCTATGGCTACACCTTC. Translated: CASSFGGTYGYTF.